This T cell receptor beta chain was recorded in a study of T cells after posttransplantation cyclophosphamide. Study results and caveats: After PTCy, TRB diversity resembled that of CNI/methotrexate controls. Blood and skin or GI T cell repertoires showed limited TRB overlap. Later post-transplant blood repertoires were often dominated by donor CD8+ memory clones.

The sample holds many counts of this clone. The antigen remains undetermined. Clones were sequenced by immunoSEQ multiplex PCR, and TCRdb holds only the in-frame ones, with some missing. The sample has about 12,000 clones, none seen only once. Cyclophosphamide on days +3 and +4 followed busulfan-fludarabine conditioning and a marrow graft. V lost 4 bases to trimming and J lost 2 bases, with 9 bases between them. The CDR3 is 15 amino acids. Germline assignment: CDR1 SNHLY and CDR2 FYNNEI. The chain links TRBV2 to TRBJ2-6; perhaps TRBD1 as D (6 bases). Here the sequenced sample was PBMCs, taken after allogeneic stem cell transplant with posttransplant cyclophosphamide. This clonotype was obtained from a female patient aged 40 to 55 who received an allogeneic stem cell transplant from an unrelated donor, was CMV-positive, and had acute GVHD only. Certain T cells may be donor cells from the graft. In DNA form, the CDR3 reads TGTGCCAGCAGTGTGAACAGGGCTGGGGCCAACGTCCTGACTTTC. This gives the protein CASSVNRAGANVLTF.